The rows below give T cell receptor beta chains drawn from one sample of a study of type 1 and type 2 diabetes patients. TCRdb passed the multiplex PCR reads through MiXCR, listing each CDR3 protein once. The sample lists fewer than 350,000 distinct CDR3 sequences, more than 40% occurring once. The sample taken for sequencing was peripheral blood mononuclear cells (PBMCs). The receptor source for this set is a man between 18 and 29 years old with type 2 diabetes. CDR3s include the opening cysteine and the closing phenylalanine or tryptophan. The D gene is left open where the match is weak. The size of a clone is reported for some rows only, either as once, few or many, or as a class for expanded clones.

D	V	J	size	DNA	CDR3
.	TRBV2	TRBJ2-7	once	TGTGCCAGCAGTTTATTTGTAGGGGTCTACGAGCAGTACTTC	CASSLFVGVYEQYF
.	TRBV12-5	TRBJ1-5	.	TGTGCTAGTGGTTGGGGAGATCAGCCCCAGCATTTT	CASGWGDQPQHF
.	TRBV20-1	TRBJ1-1	.	TGCAGCGCCATTCGCACGATTCTGAACACTGAAGCTTTCTTT	CSAIRTILNTEAFF
TRBD1	TRBV12-3/TRBV12-4	TRBJ1-1	.	TGTGCCAGCAGTTCAGGGACAGGGTTGGAAGCTTTCTTT	CASSSGTGLEAFF
TRBD2	TRBV19	TRBJ2-6	many	TGTGCCAGTAGTCCTCGACTAGCGGGAGGTTCCGGGGCCAACGTCCTGACTTTC	CASSPRLAGGSGANVLTF
.	TRBV7-6	TRBJ1-1	.	TGTGCCAGCAGCTTAGTATTTCGGGGGGGGAACACTGAAGCTTTCTTT	CASSLVFRGGNTEAFF
.	TRBV7-9	TRBJ1-2	.	TGTGCCAGCAGCGACATCGGTTATGGCTACACCTTC	CASSDIGYGYTF
TRBD1	TRBV2	TRBJ1-6	many	TGTGCCACCACCGGGACAGAGAATTCACCCCTCCACTTT	CATTGTENSPLHF
TRBD1	TRBV19	TRBJ1-5	medium-sized	TGTGCCAGTAGGGGGGGGACAGGGGAGAATAGGCCCCAGCATTTT	CASRGGTGENRPQHF
TRBD1	TRBV6-5	TRBJ1-2	.	TGTGCCAGCAGTTACTCCCGGGACAGGGTCGCTAACTATGGCTACACCTTC	CASSYSRDRVANYGYTF
.	TRBV12-3/TRBV12-4	TRBJ2-6	.	TGTGCCAGCAGCCAACGCAACTCTGGGGCCAACGTCCTGACTTTC	CASSQRNSGANVLTF
.	TRBV7-2	TRBJ2-2	few	TGTGCCAGCAGCAAAGGACGAGGCACCGGGGAGCTGTTTTTT	CASSKGRGTGELFF
.	TRBV19	TRBJ1-5	.	TGTGCCAGTAGCTTTCTGGCAACAGAGCAGCCCCAGCATTTT	CASSFLATEQPQHF
TRBD2	TRBV7-2	TRBJ2-7	many	TGTGCCAGCACCCTACGCTCGCGGGGGGACGAGCAGTACTTC	CASTLRSRGDEQYF
TRBD2	TRBV7-2	TRBJ2-3	.	TGTGCCAGCAGCTTTGTAAGCGGGGGGCCGGGGGATACGCAGTATTTT	CASSFVSGGPGDTQYF